This T cell receptor beta chain was sequenced in a study of CD8 T cells in Susac syndrome. Study-wide points: An acknowledgment was made by the study that its TCR sequencing and HLA analysis involved relatively few individuals.

As for this clonotype: Its target is unknown.

The multiple sclerosis controls comprised treatment-naive patients whose relapsing-remitting disease was stable or active. While CD8+ and CD4+ T cells were isolated negatively, TEMRA cells were enriched by FACS. RNA, at about 0.45 to 1 ug, was reverse transcribed with random hexamers. Multiplex PCR with immunoSEQ amplified the TCR beta CDR3 across 54 Vbeta and 13 Jbeta. TCRdb reanalysed the immunoSEQ multiplex PCR reads using MiXCR and keeps one entry per CDR3 protein. The sample has about 200,000 distinct CDR3 sequences, around 90% seen once. CDR1 SGHVS and CDR2 FNYEAQ come from the germline V gene. This CDR3 is 13 amino acids long. Trimming took off 1 base at V and 8 bases at J, with 9 bases between the two ends.

The sequenced material came from CD8+ T cells from PBMCs. The gene calls are TRBV7-6 and TRBJ2-1; D remains ambiguous. The receptor's source is a human donor with multiple sclerosis. CDR3 loop: CASSLDSLDEQFF. The DNA for the CDR3 is TGTGCCAGCAGCTTAGACAGTTTAGATGAGCAGTTCTTC.